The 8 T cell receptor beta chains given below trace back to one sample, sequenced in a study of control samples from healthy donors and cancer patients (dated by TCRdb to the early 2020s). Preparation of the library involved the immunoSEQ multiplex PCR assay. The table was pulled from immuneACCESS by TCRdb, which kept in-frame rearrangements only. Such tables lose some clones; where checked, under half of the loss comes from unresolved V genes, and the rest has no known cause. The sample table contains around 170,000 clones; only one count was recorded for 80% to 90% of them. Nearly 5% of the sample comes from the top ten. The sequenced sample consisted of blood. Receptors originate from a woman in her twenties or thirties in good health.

For the CDR3, the DNA is TGTGCCAGCAGCTACCGCGGGACTAGCGGCAAAGAGACCCAGTACTTC. This encodes CASSYRGTSGKETQYF. The chain couples TRBV7-9 to TRBJ2-5, with TRBD2 matching 11 bases. The germline gives CDR1 SEHNR, CDR2 FQNEAQ (reference sequence). With 4 bases clipped from V and 3 bases from J, the junction kept 7 bases outside the gene matches. The CDR3 length is 16 residues.

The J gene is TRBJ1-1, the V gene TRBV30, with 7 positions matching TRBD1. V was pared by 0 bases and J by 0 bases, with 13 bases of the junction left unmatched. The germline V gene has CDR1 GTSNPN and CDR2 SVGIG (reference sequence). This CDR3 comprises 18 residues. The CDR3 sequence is CAWSVPSTTGIMNTEAFF. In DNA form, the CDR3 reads TGTGCCTGGAGTGTCCCCTCCACGACAGGGATAATGAACACTGAAGCTTTCTTT.

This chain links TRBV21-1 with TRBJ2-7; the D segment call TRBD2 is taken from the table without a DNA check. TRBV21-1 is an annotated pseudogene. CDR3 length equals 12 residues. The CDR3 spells CASSKERTRRYV. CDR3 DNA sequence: TGTGCCAGCAGCAAAGAAAGAACTAGGAGGTACGTC.

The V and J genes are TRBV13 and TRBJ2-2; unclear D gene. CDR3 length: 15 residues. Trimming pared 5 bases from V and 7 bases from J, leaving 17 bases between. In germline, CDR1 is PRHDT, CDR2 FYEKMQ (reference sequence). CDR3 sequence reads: CASSPRPTPGGELFF. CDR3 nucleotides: TGTGCCAGCAGCCCCCGACCGACACCGGGCGGGGAGCTGTTTTTT.

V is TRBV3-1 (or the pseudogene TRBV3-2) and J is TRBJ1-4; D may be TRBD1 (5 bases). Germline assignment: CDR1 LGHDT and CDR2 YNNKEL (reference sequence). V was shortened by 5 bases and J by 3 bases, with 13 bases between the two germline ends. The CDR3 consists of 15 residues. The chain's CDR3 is CASSSLGGSNEKLFF. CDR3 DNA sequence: TGTGCCAGCAGCTCCCTCGGGGGTTCTAATGAAAAACTGTTTTTT.

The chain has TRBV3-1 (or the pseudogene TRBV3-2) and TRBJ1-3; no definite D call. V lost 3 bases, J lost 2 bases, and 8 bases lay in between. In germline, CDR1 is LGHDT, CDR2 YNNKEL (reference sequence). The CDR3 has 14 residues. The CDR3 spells CASSHRRAGNTIYF. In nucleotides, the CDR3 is TGTGCCAGCAGCCACCGTAGGGCTGGAAACACCATATATTTT.

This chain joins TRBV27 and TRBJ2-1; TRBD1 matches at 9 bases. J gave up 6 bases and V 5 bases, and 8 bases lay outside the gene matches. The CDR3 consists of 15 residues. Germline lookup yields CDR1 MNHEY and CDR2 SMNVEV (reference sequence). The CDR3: CASSRPGQGINEQFF. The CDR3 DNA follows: TGTGCCAGCAGTCGACCGGGACAGGGTATCAATGAGCAGTTCTTC.

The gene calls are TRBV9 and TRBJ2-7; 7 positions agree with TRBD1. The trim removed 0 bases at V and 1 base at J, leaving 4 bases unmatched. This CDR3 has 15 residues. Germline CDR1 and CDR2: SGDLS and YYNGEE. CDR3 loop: CASSVGDSVSYEQYV. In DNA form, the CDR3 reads TGTGCCAGCAGCGTAGGGGACAGTGTGTCCTACGAGCAGTACGTC.